Below, 30 T cell receptor beta chains from the same sample are listed, as sequenced in a study of blood T cell repertoires in COVID-19. The protocol was immunoSEQ multiplex PCR, while the TCRdb copy is restricted to in-frame clones and leaves out a portion. This table has roughly 300,000 clones, 89% appearing once. Sequencing was done on a sample of peripheral blood. All receptors come from a woman aged 25 to 39 with COVID-19, enrolled during active disease.

The chain links TRBV7-2 to TRBJ2-3; weak D call: TRBD2 (5 bases). Per germline, CDR1 SGHTA and CDR2 FQGNSA. Trimming took off 4 bases at V and 0 bases at J, with 11 bases between the two ends. The CDR3 has 15 amino acids. The DNA for the CDR3 is TGTGCCAGCAGCTACCGGACTTCAAGCACAGATACGCAGTATTTT. Protein sequence: CASSYRTSSTDTQYF.

This chain links TRBV6-2 or TRBV6-3 with TRBJ1-1; 7 bases agree with TRBD1. After removal of 2 bases from V and 6 bases from J, the junction contained 6 bases not matched to a gene. The CDR3 loop spans 14 amino acids. Germline CDR1 and CDR2: MNHEY and SVGEGT. DNA of the CDR3: TGTGCCAGCAGTTACGGCCAAGGGACAGCTGAAGCTTTCTTT. Protein sequence: CASSYGQGTAEAFF.

In its sample, this clone was seen once. V and J are TRBV24-1 and TRBJ1-2; D unclear. CDR1 is KGHDR and CDR2 is SFDVKD in the germline V gene. CDR3 length: 11 residues. Between the trimmed V and J ends, which lost 4 bases and 8 bases, there was a span of 7 bases. CDR3 sequence reads: CATSDPGGYTF. The CDR3 DNA is TGTGCCACCAGTGACCCCGGGGGCTACACCTTC.

V gene TRBV4-3 combines with J gene TRBJ2-2; D gene unclear. The CDR3 sequence is 16 residues long. Trimming shortened V by 3 bases and J by 3 bases, and 14 bases separated the two germline ends. Germline lookup yields CDR1 LGHNA and CDR2 YSLEER. The CDR3 DNA follows: TGCGCCAGCAGCCATCGTGGCAGTTCGCACACCGGGGAGCTGTTTTTT. This sequence encodes CASSHRGSSHTGELFF.

The chain has TRBV7-9 and TRBJ2-1; 11 positions match TRBD2. The V gene's germline CDR1 is SEHNR and CDR2 FQNEAQ (reference sequence). The V segment lost 1 base and the J segment 10 bases; nucleotides outside the gene matches: 6. The CDR3 length is 15 residues. CDR3 sequence (DNA): TGTGCCAGCAGCTTAGGTAGCGGGGGGGCTCGAGAGCAGTTCTTC. This translates into CASSLGSGGAREQFF.

This sequence joins TRBV6-6 and TRBJ2-7; maybe TRBD2 (6 bases). Germline CDR1 MNHNY, CDR2 SVGAGI (reference sequence). This CDR3 is 14 amino acids long. V was pared by 7 bases and J by 2 bases, with 15 bases between. The DNA for the CDR3 is TGTGCCAGCACCCCCGGGTGGGGGGCCTACGAGCAGTACGTC. Its protein product is CASTPGWGAYEQYV.

This clone occurred once. This chain joins TRBV9 and TRBJ1-4; D gene unclear. The CDR3 is 15 amino acids. The V and J ends lost 0 bases and 2 bases respectively, with 8 bases between them. Germline CDR1 reads SGDLS; CDR2 reads YYNGEE. The CDR3 protein is CASSVGEETNEKLFF. The CDR3 DNA follows: TGTGCCAGCAGCGTAGGCGAAGAGACTAATGAAAAACTGTTTTTT. Together with reference TRBV9 and TRBJ1-4, the CDR3 gives the full variable domain: DSGVTQTPKHLITATGQRVTLRCSPRSGDLSVYWYQQSLDQGLQFLIQYYNGEERAKGNILERFSAQQFPDLHSELNLSSLELGDSALYFCASSVGEETNEKLFFGSGTQLSVL.

The chain joins TRBV18 to TRBJ1-6; D perhaps matches TRBD1 (5 bases). This CDR3 is built from 14 residues. V was shortened by 5 bases and J by 7 bases, with 12 bases between the two germline ends. Germline CDR1 and CDR2: KGHSH and LQKENI. The CDR3 region has the DNA TGTGCCAGCTCATCAGGGTTGGGCAATTCACCCCTCCACTTT. This gives the protein CASSSGLGNSPLHF.

The CDR3 coding sequence is TGCAGTGCTAGTGGGGCTAGCGGTACGGAAGATACGCAGTATTTT. As protein: CSASGASGTEDTQYF. This sequence joins TRBV20-1 and TRBJ2-3; 7 bases are a match to TRBD2. The CDR3 spans 15 residues. Per the germline V gene, CDR1 is DFQATT and CDR2 is SNEGSKA (reference sequence). After removal of 3 bases from V and 5 bases from J, the junction contained 11 bases not matched to a gene.

Written as DNA, the CDR3 is TGTGCCAGCAGTGAAGGGGGACAGGGCGGGGAGACCCAGTACTTC. Its translation: CASSEGGQGGETQYF. This chain uses TRBV2 with TRBJ2-5; 9 bases are shared with TRBD1. This CDR3 region has 15 residues. CDR1 SNHLY and CDR2 FYNNEI come from the germline V gene. The trim removed 1 base at V and 5 bases at J, leaving 5 bases unmatched.

This clone came up many times. The genes are TRBV5-4 and TRBJ1-6; D might be TRBD1 (5 bases). The CDR3 spans 15 residues. Per germline, CDR1 SGHNT and CDR2 YYREEE (reference sequence). Trimming removed 0 bases at V and 4 bases at J, with 8 bases between. Here the CDR3 reads CASSLDRTYNSPLHF. In DNA form, the CDR3 reads TGTGCCAGCAGCTTGGACAGGACATATAATTCACCCCTCCACTTT.

The chain joins TRBV5-1 to TRBJ2-2; no definite D call. V gave up 1 base and J gave up 2 bases, with 6 bases separating them. Germline CDR1 and CDR2: SGHRS and YFSETQ. This CDR3 region has 14 residues. CDR3 nucleotide sequence: TGCGCCAGCAGCTTGTTGGCCAACACCGGGGAGCTGTTTTTT. Amino acids: CASSLLANTGELFF.

DNA of the CDR3: TGTGCCAGCACCTCGGGACTAGCGGACCAAGAGACCCAGTACTTC. It translates to CASTSGLADQETQYF. This rearrangement joins TRBV5-4 to TRBJ2-5; TRBD2 matches at 11 bases. CDR1 is SGHNT and CDR2 is YYREEE in the germline V gene (reference sequence). The CDR3 loop spans 15 amino acids. V was clipped by 6 bases and J by 0 bases; unmatched bases: 4.

This clone occurred once. This specimen includes other DNA sequences encoding the same CDR3. The J gene is TRBJ1-3, the V gene TRBV9; D is possibly TRBD1 (5 bases). CDR3 size: 15 residues. V was clipped by 0 bases and J by 0 bases, with 7 bases between them. Germline CDR1 and CDR2: SGDLS and YYNGEE. CDR3 DNA: TGTGCCAGCAGCGTAGGGGGCCTCTCTGGAAACACCATATATTTT. Its protein is CASSVGGLSGNTIYF.

This chain links TRBV28 with TRBJ2-5; possible D gene TRBD1, 5 bases. Trimming stripped 1 base from V and 4 bases from J, with 10 bases between. The CDR3 is 14 residues long. Germline V lookup: CDR1 MDHEN, CDR2 SYDVKM. CDR3 bases: TGTGCCAGCAGTTTATTACCAGGGTCAGAGACCCAGTACTTC. This gives the protein CASSLLPGSETQYF.

This chain links TRBV4-1 with TRBJ2-5; 7 nucleotides agree with TRBD2. Germline CDR1 reads MGHRA; CDR2 reads YSYEKL. The CDR3 consists of 14 residues. The junction had 2 bases not matched to a gene; V was cut back by 3 bases and J by 1 base. The CDR3: CASSHRLAQETQYF. The CDR3 coding sequence is TGCGCCAGCAGCCACAGACTAGCCCAAGAGACCCAGTACTTC.

This clone has more than one count but fewer than ten. CDR3 residues: CATSRGDRGNQPQHF. DNA of the CDR3: TGTGCCACCAGCAGAGGAGACAGGGGTAATCAGCCCCAGCATTTT. The chain combines TRBV15 with TRBJ1-5, with TRBD1 identical over 8 bases. J gave up 4 bases and V 1 base, and 3 bases lay outside the gene matches. Germline V lookup: CDR1 LNHNV, CDR2 YYDKDF (reference sequence). CDR3 length: 15 amino acids.

V usage is TRBV28 and J usage is TRBJ2-3, with TRBD1 matching 9 bases. V lost 4 bases, J lost 1 base, and 6 bases stayed unmatched. This CDR3 is 16 amino acids long. Germline CDR1 and CDR2: MDHEN and SYDVKM. The CDR3 nucleotides are TGTGCCAGCAGTTGGACCGGGACAGGGCGCACAGATACGCAGTATTTT. Amino acid sequence: CASSWTGTGRTDTQYF.

The V and J genes are TRBV2 and TRBJ2-3, with 11 positions matching TRBD2. The CDR3 spans 17 residues. With 3 bases clipped from V and 2 bases from J, the junction kept 7 bases outside the gene matches. Germline V lookup: CDR1 SNHLY, CDR2 FYNNEI. CDR3 bases: TGTGCCAGCAGTGAGTACTTACTAGCGGGGGACACAGATACGCAGTATTTT. This sequence encodes CASSEYLLAGDTDTQYF.

The J gene is TRBJ1-2, the V gene TRBV7-9; tentative D call: TRBD1 (5 bases). Between the trimmed V and J ends, which lost 2 bases and 8 bases, there was a span of 9 bases. CDR1 and CDR2 from the germline V gene are SEHNR and FQNEAQ (reference sequence). CDR3 length equals 12 residues. Here the CDR3 reads CASSLQGLGYTF. CDR3 nucleotide sequence: TGTGCCAGCAGCTTACAGGGCTTGGGCTACACCTTC. The full variable domain, with the rest looked up from reference TRBV7-9 and TRBJ1-2, is DTGVSQNPRHKITKRGQNVTFRCDPISEHNRLYWYRQTLGQGPEFLTYFQNEAQLEKSRLLSDRFSAERPKGSFSTLEIQRTEQGDSAMYLCASSLQGLGYTFGSGTRLTVV.

The chain uses TRBV6-5 and TRBJ2-1, with a weak D call TRBD1 (5 bases). The CDR3 has 15 amino acids. V was shortened by 6 bases and J by 1 base, with 13 bases between the two germline ends. Germline V CDR1 and CDR2: MNHEY, SVGAGI. The chain's CDR3 is CASRYRQSSYNEQFF. In DNA form, the CDR3 reads TGTGCCAGCAGATATAGACAGTCTTCCTACAATGAGCAGTTCTTC.

V and J are TRBV7-8 and TRBJ2-7; 9 bases map to TRBD1. The CDR3 totals 14 residues. The V gene's germline CDR1 is SGHVS and CDR2 FQNEAQ. V shed 3 bases, J shed 1 base, and the junction held 1 base outside the gene matches. The CDR3: CASSFGTGSYEQYV. CDR3 DNA: TGTGCCAGCAGCTTCGGGACAGGGTCCTACGAGCAGTACGTC.

This clone occurred once. The chain recombines TRBV18 with TRBJ1-1; TRBD1 is a possible D gene (5 bases). The CDR3 sequence is 17 residues long. The V and J ends lost 0 bases and 3 bases respectively, with 17 bases between them. Germline V gene data show CDR1 as KGHSH and CDR2 as LQKENI. The DNA of the CDR3 is TGTGCCAGCTCACCACCGGCCAGGGTGGATTTATACACTGAAGCTTTCTTT. Its translation: CASSPPARVDLYTEAFF.

This sequence joins TRBV29-1 and TRBJ2-7, with 7 bases matching TRBD1. Trimming removed 7 bases from V and 7 bases from J; junction bases left unmatched: 10. The germline gives CDR1 SQVTM, CDR2 ANQGSEA. This CDR3 contains 12 residues. This CDR3 is CSGVTGLDEQYF. The CDR3, as DNA: TGCAGCGGGGTGACAGGGTTAGATGAGCAGTACTTC.

The CDR3 DNA is TGTGCCAGCAGTTTACCCCTCGGGACAACTGAAGCTTTCTTT. This codes for CASSLPLGTTEAFF. The rearrangement joins TRBV28 to TRBJ1-1; D might be TRBD1 (6 bases). Germline-derived CDR1 and CDR2 are MDHEN and SYDVKM. V lost 2 bases to trimming and J lost 5 bases, with 12 bases between them. CDR3 size: 14 residues.

The chain uses TRBV5-6 and TRBJ1-2, with D maybe TRBD1 (5 bases). The CDR3 is made up of 16 amino acids. Germline V gene sequence: CDR1 SGHDT, CDR2 YYEEEE. Trimming took 0 bases from V and 3 from J, leaving 15 bases between them. The CDR3, as DNA: TGTGCCAGCAGCTTGGCCGGGGGGACCCTAGACTATGGCTACACCTTC. Protein sequence: CASSLAGGTLDYGYTF.

The chain is built from TRBV19 and TRBJ1-1; D uncertain. The CDR3 length is 12 residues. Germline V gene sequence: CDR1 LNHDA, CDR2 SQIVND (reference sequence). V shed 1 base and J shed 7 bases, with 7 bases lying between them. In DNA form, the CDR3 reads TGTGCCAGTAGTATAGGCAGTAATGAAGCTTTCTTT. Translating gives CASSIGSNEAFF.

The chain carries TRBV2 and TRBJ2-3; the match to TRBD1 covers 10 bases. V gave up 3 bases and J gave up 6 bases; unmatched junction bases: 6. Germline assignment: CDR1 SNHLY and CDR2 FYNNEI. The CDR3 totals 15 residues. CDR3 region: CASSDPDRGWDTQYF. The CDR3 bases are TGTGCCAGCAGTGACCCGGACAGGGGGTGGGATACGCAGTATTTT.

The gene calls are TRBV5-1 and TRBJ1-6; no clear D. Per the germline V gene, CDR1 is SGHRS and CDR2 is YFSETQ. This CDR3 spans 13 amino acids. V was clipped by 0 bases and J by 10 bases, with 8 bases between them. The CDR3 coding sequence is TGCGCCAGCAGCTTGGTAACAGAGTCACCCCTCCACTTT. Its protein is CASSLVTESPLHF. The full variable domain, its missing parts supplied by reference TRBV5-1 and TRBJ1-6, is KAGVTQTPRYLIKTRGQQVTLSCSPISGHRSVSWYQQTPGQGLQFLFEYFSETQRNKGNFPGRFSGRQFSNSRSEMNVSTLELGDSALYLCASSLVTESPLHFGNGTRLTVT.

This clone has just one count. The chain combines TRBV2 with TRBJ2-3; the D gene is possibly TRBD2 (5 bases). The germline gives CDR1 SNHLY, CDR2 FYNNEI. The CDR3 contains 10 residues. V lost 7 bases, J lost 7 bases, and 6 bases lay in between. The CDR3 spells CASTDYTQYF. Written as DNA, the CDR3 is TGTGCCAGCACGGACTATACGCAGTATTTT.